These 30 T cell receptor beta chains came from one sample sequenced in a study of early stage breast cancer tumors (dated by TCRdb to about 2017). Library preparation was by the immunoSEQ multiplex PCR assay. Here the immuneACCESS table is served through TCRdb, limited to in-frame sequences with V and J called. Missing clones are a known gap in these copies; in checked studies unresolved V genes cover under half, and the rest lacks a known reason. For this sample there are 20,000 or so clones; 75% to 80% appear just once. Around a quarter of the sample is in the top ten clones. Sequencing was performed on blood. The receptors derive from a person aged 55 to 75 with breast cancer.

The V call is TRBV11-3, the J call TRBJ1-1; 9 nucleotides line up with TRBD1. The CDR3 runs 12 residues. J was trimmed by 11 bases and V by 5 bases; bases with no gene match: 6. Per germline, CDR1 SGHNT and CDR2 YENEEA. Here the CDR3 reads CASSKTGGEAFF. CDR3 coding DNA: TGTGCCAGCAGCAAAACAGGGGGCGAGGCTTTCTTT. The full variable domain, its missing parts supplied by reference TRBV11-3 and TRBJ1-1, is EAGVVQSPRYKIIEKKQPVAFWCNPISGHNTLYWYLQNLGQGPELLIRYENEEAVDDSQLPKDRFSAERLKGVDSTLKIQPAELGDSAVYLCASSKTGGEAFFGQGTRLTVV.

V usage is TRBV27 and J usage is TRBJ1-4, with D perhaps matching TRBD1 (5 bases). V was clipped by 6 bases and J by 7 bases, with 12 bases between them. The CDR3 has 13 residues. The germline V gene has CDR1 MNHEY and CDR2 SMNVEV (reference sequence). The chain's CDR3 is CASRRQGAEKLFF. In DNA, the CDR3 is TGTGCCAGCAGACGGCAGGGCGCTGAAAAACTGTTTTTT.

This rearrangement joins TRBV7-6 to TRBJ2-2; 7 positions match TRBD2. Germline V CDR1 and CDR2: SGHVS, FNYEAQ. The V segment lost 4 bases and the J segment 0 bases; nucleotides outside the gene matches: 5. The CDR3 extends over 16 amino acids. The CDR3: CASSSFLAANTGELFF. CDR3 bases: TGTGCCAGCAGCTCCTTCCTAGCGGCGAACACCGGGGAGCTGTTTTTT.

The chain recombines TRBV6-5 with TRBJ1-2; possible D gene TRBD1, 5 bases. Trimming removed 5 bases from V and 12 bases from J, with 19 bases in between. Germline V gene sequence: CDR1 MNHEY, CDR2 SVGAGI. CDR3 length equals 13 residues. The CDR3 protein is CASSHGPGGGDTF. The CDR3 DNA reads TGTGCCAGCAGTCACGGACCGGGGGGGGGAGACACCTTC.

This rearrangement joins TRBV6-6 to TRBJ2-2, with D perhaps matching TRBD1 (5 bases). The germline CDR1 and CDR2 sequences are MNHNY and SVGAGI (reference sequence). This CDR3 comprises 15 residues. V shed 4 bases and J shed 1 base, with 10 bases lying between them. The chain's CDR3 is CASSSGQGNTGELFF. CDR3 DNA: TGTGCCAGCAGTTCCGGGCAGGGGAACACCGGGGAGCTGTTTTTT.

The V and J genes are TRBV15 and TRBJ1-1; D is undetermined. Germline V lookup: CDR1 LNHNV, CDR2 YYDKDF (reference sequence). Trimming removed 3 bases at V and 7 bases at J, with 9 bases between. This CDR3 contains 12 residues. DNA of the CDR3: TGTGCCACCAGCAGGGATACATATGAAGCTTTCTTT. This codes for CATSRDTYEAFF.

This clone was seen only once. V gene TRBV2 combines with J gene TRBJ1-2; D call uncertain. This CDR3 spans 13 amino acids. CDR1 is SNHLY and CDR2 is FYNNEI in the germline V gene. Trimming took off 3 bases at V and 3 bases at J, with 8 bases between the two ends. Here the CDR3 reads CASSDSVYYGYTF. DNA for the CDR3: TGTGCCAGCAGTGATTCGGTGTACTATGGCTACACCTTC.

The chain couples TRBV2 to TRBJ2-7; D is unresolved. The CDR3 loop spans 11 amino acids. Trimming removed 3 bases at V and 6 bases at J, with 6 bases between. Germline V lookup: CDR1 SNHLY, CDR2 FYNNEI. This chain's CDR3 is CASSDYGEQYF. In DNA, the CDR3 is TGTGCCAGCAGTGACTACGGCGAGCAGTACTTC.

The chain is built from TRBV11-3 and TRBJ2-5, with D unclear. Trimming left V 0 bases short and J 1 base short, with 12 bases between. The CDR3 is 16 amino acids. The germline CDR1 and CDR2 sequences are SGHNT and YENEEA. The chain's CDR3 is CASSLEGWGPQETQYF. For the CDR3, the DNA is TGTGCCAGCAGCTTAGAAGGATGGGGTCCCCAAGAGACCCAGTACTTC.

The sample holds a few counts of this clone. The V gene is TRBV2, the J gene TRBJ2-7; tentative D call: TRBD2 (5 bases). The CDR3 is 12 amino acids. From germline, CDR1 is SNHLY and CDR2 FYNNEI. The V gene lost 6 bases and the J gene lost 6 bases, with 12 bases spanning the gap. The CDR3 coding sequence is TGTGCCAGCAGACCCGGACTCTCCGAGCAGTACTTC. Translated: CASRPGLSEQYF.

This sequence joins TRBV28 and TRBJ2-7; D is unclear. The germline CDR1 and CDR2 sequences are MDHEN and SYDVKM. The CDR3 totals 12 residues. CDR3 region: CAFLRGPYEQYF. The CDR3 DNA is TGTGCGTTCCTAAGAGGCCCCTACGAGCAGTACTTC.

The J gene is TRBJ1-4, the V gene TRBV6-1; 9 bases fit TRBD1. CDR3 length: 16 residues. Losses at the gene ends were 2 bases for V and 8 bases for J; bases not matched to a gene: 9. Germline lookup yields CDR1 MNHNS and CDR2 SASEGT. The CDR3 protein is CASSETLGQGLEKLFF. The CDR3 DNA is TGTGCCAGCAGTGAAACTTTGGGACAGGGTTTGGAAAAACTGTTTTTT.

In its sample, this clone was seen a few times. This chain uses TRBV5-1 with TRBJ1-1, with D maybe TRBD1 (6 bases). The CDR3 loop spans 13 amino acids. The germline gives CDR1 SGHRS, CDR2 YFSETQ. Trimming cost V 5 bases and J 1 base, with 9 bases left between them. CDR3 region: CASRSTGNTEAFF. As DNA, the CDR3 is TGCGCCAGCAGATCGACAGGGAACACTGAAGCTTTCTTT.

CDR3 DNA sequence: TGTGCCATCAGTGAAAGCGGGGGGGCCTACAATGAGCAGTTCTTC. It yields the protein CAISESGGAYNEQFF. This sequence joins TRBV10-3 and TRBJ2-1, with 10 positions matching TRBD2. This CDR3 is built from 15 residues. J gave up 2 bases and V 3 bases, and 1 base lay outside the gene matches. Germline CDR1 and CDR2: ENHRY and SYGVKD.

This clone has a single count. The chain couples TRBV2 to TRBJ1-5; D is unclear. CDR3 size: 12 residues. The V end lost 3 bases, the J end lost 1 base, and 1 base lay between the germline ends. The V gene's germline CDR1 is SNHLY and CDR2 FYNNEI. The CDR3 DNA is TGTGCCAGCAGTGACAGCAATCAGCCCCAGCATTTT. Translation: CASSDSNQPQHF.

V is TRBV7-2 and J is TRBJ1-2; 7 nucleotides align to TRBD1. From germline, CDR1 is SGHTA and CDR2 FQGNSA. Germline trimming cut 1 base from V and 0 bases from J; bases unmatched to any gene: 5. This CDR3 comprises 16 residues. For the CDR3, the DNA is TGTGCCAGCAGCTTAGTTGGGACAGCAGCTAACTATGGCTACACCTTC. Amino acids: CASSLVGTAANYGYTF.

V usage is TRBV19 and J usage is TRBJ2-5; D is perhaps TRBD2 (6 bases). The CDR3 extends over 13 amino acids. Trimming stripped 4 bases from V and 9 bases from J, with 15 bases between. Germline-derived CDR1 and CDR2 are LNHDA and SQIVND (reference sequence). CDR3 region: CASSTPGVGAQYF. CDR3 bases: TGTGCCAGTAGTACCCCGGGGGTGGGGGCCCAGTACTTC.

The V gene is TRBV6-5, the J gene TRBJ1-2, with 8 bases identical to TRBD1. Losses at the gene ends were 7 bases for V and 6 bases for J; bases not matched to a gene: 7. Germline values: CDR1 MNHEY, CDR2 SVGAGI. The length of the CDR3 is 13 residues. DNA for the CDR3: TGTGCCAGCAAGAGGACAGGGTTCGATGGCTACACCTTC. It specifies CASKRTGFDGYTF.

The chain employs TRBV15 and TRBJ2-1; 9 bases fit TRBD2. CDR1 LNHNV and CDR2 YYDKDF come from the germline V gene (reference sequence). The ends lost 0 bases at V and 11 bases at J; junction bases unmatched: 11. This CDR3 is built from 16 residues. DNA for the CDR3: TGTGCCACCAGCAGAGATCTTGCGGGGACTAGCTCAAAGCAGTTCTTC. Its translation: CATSRDLAGTSSKQFF.

This sequence joins TRBV5-6 and TRBJ1-1; a weak D match, TRBD1 (5 bases). V shed 4 bases and J shed 7 bases, with 11 bases lying between them. Germline V gene data show CDR1 as SGHDT and CDR2 as YYEEEE. The CDR3 extends over 12 amino acids. CDR3 nucleotide sequence: TGTGCCAGCAGCGCGGACACATTTGAAGCTTTCTTT. Amino acids: CASSADTFEAFF.

This chain links TRBV29-1 with TRBJ2-3; no clear D. This CDR3 is built from 14 residues. Looked up from germline, CDR1 is SQVTM and CDR2 is ANQGSEA. The ends were cut back, 4 bases at V and 2 bases at J, with 13 bases in the middle. Here the CDR3 reads CSVVPRLSTDTQYF. The CDR3, as DNA: TGCAGCGTTGTTCCGCGGCTTTCCACAGATACGCAGTATTTT.

The chain couples TRBV19 to TRBJ2-5; D ambiguous. V was shortened by 4 bases and J by 2 bases, with 11 bases between the two germline ends. The CDR3 spans 14 residues. In germline, CDR1 is LNHDA, CDR2 SQIVND (reference sequence). CDR3 sequence: CASSTRGRQETQYF. The CDR3 nucleotides are TGTGCCAGTAGTACCAGAGGACGGCAAGAGACCCAGTACTTC.

The chain couples TRBV6-6 to TRBJ1-6, with D possibly being TRBD1 (6 bases). The CDR3 has 14 amino acids. The germline V gene encodes CDR1 MNHNY and CDR2 SVGAGI (reference sequence). Between the trimmed V and J ends, which lost 7 bases and 8 bases, there was a span of 15 bases. The CDR3 sequence: CASNPTGNYSPLHF. The DNA for the CDR3 is TGTGCCAGCAACCCGACAGGAAACTATTCACCCCTCCACTTT.

The rearrangement uses TRBV6-1 and TRBJ2-5; possibly TRBD2 for D (7 bases). There are 13 residues in the CDR3. Germline V gene lookup returns CDR1 MNHNS and CDR2 SASEGT. Trimming left V 7 bases short and J 2 bases short, with 11 bases between. CDR3 DNA sequence: TGTGCCAGCACGGCGGGGGCACAAGAGACCCAGTACTTC. This codes for CASTAGAQETQYF.

The chain has TRBV7-9 and TRBJ2-1; D is uncertain. Trimming removed 3 bases from V and 3 bases from J, with 6 bases in between. The CDR3 is 13 amino acids. CDR1 and CDR2 from the germline V gene are SEHNR and FQNEAQ (reference sequence). CDR3 amino acids: CASSLQDYNEQFF. CDR3 nucleotide sequence: TGTGCCAGCAGCTTGCAGGACTACAATGAGCAGTTCTTC.

The rearrangement uses TRBV6-6 and TRBJ1-1; D perhaps matches TRBD1 (5 bases). Germline V gene data show CDR1 as MNHNY and CDR2 as SVGAGI (reference sequence). The length of the CDR3 is 15 residues. Trimming left V 4 bases short and J 3 bases short, with 15 bases between. CDR3 sequence (DNA): TGTGCCAGCAGTTTCCAGGGTTGGGGGGACACTGAAGCTTTCTTT. It codes for CASSFQGWGDTEAFF.

This clone was found a few times. The chain uses TRBV2 and TRBJ2-1; D call uncertain. V was shortened by 6 bases and J by 0 bases, with 12 bases between the two germline ends. The V gene's germline CDR1 is SNHLY and CDR2 FYNNEI. The CDR3 runs 15 residues. The CDR3 sequence: CASSPHVDSYNEQFF. The DNA for the CDR3 is TGTGCCAGCAGCCCGCACGTGGACTCCTACAATGAGCAGTTCTTC.

This chain joins TRBV14 and TRBJ1-1; 10 bases match TRBD1. Trimming cost V 3 bases and J 4 bases; bases outside gene matches: 5. CDR1 and CDR2 (germline): SGHDN, FVKESK. This CDR3 has 15 amino acids. CDR3 sequence: CASSQGTGAFTEAFF. In nucleotides, the CDR3 is TGTGCCAGCAGCCAGGGGACAGGGGCTTTCACTGAAGCTTTCTTT.

This chain uses TRBV9 with TRBJ1-1; D not certain. Trimming removed 4 bases from V and 0 bases from J, with 16 bases in between. Germline V gene sequence: CDR1 SGDLS, CDR2 YYNGEE. This CDR3 has 16 residues. The CDR3 sequence: CASSSRVLGMNTEAFF. CDR3 nucleotides: TGTGCCAGCAGCTCTCGGGTCCTTGGAATGAACACTGAAGCTTTCTTT.

For the CDR3, the DNA is TGTGCCAGCTCACCAAGGGGCGGGGGCGCAGGTAATGAGCAGTTCTTC. Residues: CASSPRGGGAGNEQFF. J is TRBJ2-1 and V is TRBV18; the D gene is possibly TRBD2 (7 bases). Trimming removed 2 bases at V and 7 bases at J, with 18 bases between. CDR3 length: 16 amino acids. Germline loops: CDR1 KGHSH, CDR2 LQKENI.